This T cell receptor beta chain was found in a study of tumor and adjacent non-tumor tissue in lung cancer (dated by TCRdb to 2016 to 2019). Background on the whole study: By cancer type, the cohort comprised eleven to twelve adenocarcinoma patients, a couple of squamous cell carcinoma patients and 1 small cell lung cancer patient. In total, sequencing yielded 125,075,908 productive TCRbeta reads, which works out to an average of around 4.2 million reads per sample. Ages among the roughly 15 patients ranged from about 30 to 85 years, there were 10 men and 5 women, and disease was at TNM stage I to III. A few dozen paired specimens, one tumor and one normal lung sample per patient, were profiled by TCRbeta CDR3 sequencing. The study compared bulk TCRbeta repertoires between lung tumor tissue and matched distant non-tumor lung tissue from over 13 lung cancer patients. Here is what the overall study found, with its caveats: Only roughly 14 patients were in the cohort, and the authors stated that larger samples and more detailed clinical data are needed. A significantly larger cumulative share of the repertoire was made up by the top 100 clones in normal lung than in tumor tissue. Peripheral blood was not sequenced, so blood TCRbeta repertoires were not examined in the lung cancer patients of the study. Neither the sequencing platform nor unique molecular identifiers are named or mentioned anywhere in the methods. TCR diversity was significantly higher in younger patients, and higher tumor TCR diversity was associated with shorter overall and disease-free survival. TCR diversity (inverse Simpson) was significantly higher in tumor than in normal lung tissue (around 460 vs 160, P = 0.0075, Mann-Whitney U test).

Library prep was done by multiplex PCR. Instrument on record: Illumina HiSeq 2500. TCRbeta libraries were constructed through three rounds of nested PCR with primers (Table S4) according to protocols adapted from ARM-PCR. PCR products of 200-500 bp were gel-excised and purified with the QIAquick gel extraction kit before sequencing. Per the original workflow: Reads were cleaned with Trimmomatic, merged with FLASH into complete CDR3 sequences, and assigned to V(D)J germline segments with MiTCR. VDJtools was used to compute clonal diversity as the inverse Simpson's index. Productive reads were defined as in-frame sequences without a premature stop codon. TCRdb's own reprocessing of the public reads used fastp at Q25 and MiXCR and kept productive beta chains. Every CDR3 protein is listed once, alongside the most common genes and DNA of its rows. What appears here as the V and J calls and clone size reflects TCRdb's work, not the paper's. The sample profile shows approximately 100,000 distinct CDR3 sequences; about 61% of them were found once. 15% to 20% of the sample is held by the ten biggest clonotypes.

In its sample, this clonotype was seen many times. Its antigen specificity is not known. Base qualities are not at hand, and no much larger clone is one base apart. RNA was extracted from bulk unsorted tissue and checked for quality with a NanoDrop ND-1000 and an Agilent 2100. Normal lung samples were distant non-tumor tissue taken more than 3 cm from the tumor edge. Donors were newly diagnosed lung cancer patients admitted for thoracic surgery in China between August and November 2014, without prior chemotherapy. The study excluded patients who had received radiotherapy or chemotherapy before or who had another cancer at the same time. Surgical tissue pieces of roughly 1-2 cm3 were preserved in RNAlater solution and were kept at -80 degrees C until use. The sample was distant non-tumor lung tissue. The sequence was collected from a man aged 55 to 70 with non-small cell lung cancer.

Here is the DNA: TGTGCCAGCAGCTCCCCGGGGACAGCGGGATGGGACGAGCAGTACTTC. The translation is CASSSPGTAGWDEQYF. Recombination linked TRBV11-2 to TRBJ2-7; the D segment may tentatively be TRBD1 or TRBD2, each giving 7 matched bases. V is shortened by 4 bases, J by 5 bases, and the region joining them spans 21 bases. CDR1 and CDR2, per the germline V gene, are SGHAT and FQNNGV. Spanning cysteine to phenylalanine, the CDR3 consists of 16 amino acids. Only the CDR3 part of the read is kept: 48 bases, read in frame from the first base.